Described below is a single TCR beta chain sequence and its context. An input of roughly 0.5 to 1 ug of RNA was subjected to reverse transcription using random hexamers. TCR beta CDR3 was amplified by immunoSEQ multiplex PCR. This amplification extended across 54 Vbeta and 13 Jbeta segments. Each CDR3 protein gets one entry after TCRdb re-called the immunoSEQ multiplex PCR reads with MiXCR. The sample lists about 210,000 distinct CDR3 sequences, roughly 94% occurring once. High-throughput TCR beta sequencing covered peripheral CD8+ and CD4+ T cells. The multiple sclerosis controls were treatment-naive patients, and their relapsing-remitting disease was stable or active. These data come from a study of CD8 T cells in Susac syndrome. Trimming took 6 bases from V and 6 from J, leaving 17 bases between them. This CDR3 spans 14 amino acids. Germline-derived CDR1 and CDR2 are SGDLS and YYNGEE.

The source is a human donor with multiple sclerosis. Sequenced sample: CD4+ T cells from PBMCs. The chain links TRBV9 to TRBJ2-3, with D possibly being TRBD2 (5 bases). This CDR3 reads CASTQEVSGDTQYF. CDR3 nucleotide sequence: TGTGCCAGCACCCAGGAGGTCAGTGGGGATACGCAGTATTTT.